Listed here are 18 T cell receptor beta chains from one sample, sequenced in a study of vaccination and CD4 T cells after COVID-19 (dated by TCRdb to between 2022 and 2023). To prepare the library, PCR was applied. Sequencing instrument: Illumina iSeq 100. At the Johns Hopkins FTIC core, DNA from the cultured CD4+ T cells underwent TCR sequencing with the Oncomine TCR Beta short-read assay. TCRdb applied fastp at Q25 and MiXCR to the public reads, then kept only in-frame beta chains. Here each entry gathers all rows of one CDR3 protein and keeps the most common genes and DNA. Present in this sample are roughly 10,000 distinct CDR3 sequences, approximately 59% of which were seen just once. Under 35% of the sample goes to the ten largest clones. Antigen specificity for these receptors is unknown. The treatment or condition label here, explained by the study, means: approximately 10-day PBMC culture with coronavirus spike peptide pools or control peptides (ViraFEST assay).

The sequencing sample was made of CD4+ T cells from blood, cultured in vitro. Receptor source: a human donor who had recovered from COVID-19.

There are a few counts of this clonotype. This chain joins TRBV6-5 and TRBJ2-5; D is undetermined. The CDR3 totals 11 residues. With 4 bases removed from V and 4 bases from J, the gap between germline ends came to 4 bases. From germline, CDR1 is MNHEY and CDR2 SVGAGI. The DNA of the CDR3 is TGTGCCAGCAGTTCAGGAGAGACCCAGTACTTC. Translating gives CASSSGETQYF.

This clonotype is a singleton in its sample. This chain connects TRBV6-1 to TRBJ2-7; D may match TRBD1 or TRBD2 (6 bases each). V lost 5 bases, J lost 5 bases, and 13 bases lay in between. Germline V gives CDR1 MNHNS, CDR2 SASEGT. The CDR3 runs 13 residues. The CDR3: CASSRGPPDEQYF. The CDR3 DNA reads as TGTGCCAGCAGTCGGGGGCCGCCCGACGAGCAGTACTTC.

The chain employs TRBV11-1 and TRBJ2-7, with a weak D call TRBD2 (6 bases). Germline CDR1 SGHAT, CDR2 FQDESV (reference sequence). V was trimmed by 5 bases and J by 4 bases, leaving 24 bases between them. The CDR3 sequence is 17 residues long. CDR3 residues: CASSPRGGALPIYEQYF. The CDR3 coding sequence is TGTGCCAGCAGCCCAAGGGGCGGGGCCCTCCCAATATACGAGCAGTACTTC.

The CDR3 nucleotides read TGTGCCAGTAGTCTAAGGGGCTATGGCTACACCTTC. This translates into CASSLRGYGYTF. The rearrangement joins TRBV19 to TRBJ1-2, with D possibly TRBD1 on 5 matching bases. Trimming removed 5 bases from V and 4 bases from J, with 8 bases in between. Germline V lookup: CDR1 LNHDA, CDR2 SQIVND (reference sequence). The CDR3 is 12 residues long.

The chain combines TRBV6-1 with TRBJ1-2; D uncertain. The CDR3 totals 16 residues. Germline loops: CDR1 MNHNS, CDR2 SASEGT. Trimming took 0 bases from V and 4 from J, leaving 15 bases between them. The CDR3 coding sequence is TGTGCCAGCAGTGAAGCGCCATCTGGAGGCCGCTATGGCTACACCTTC. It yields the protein CASSEAPSGGRYGYTF.

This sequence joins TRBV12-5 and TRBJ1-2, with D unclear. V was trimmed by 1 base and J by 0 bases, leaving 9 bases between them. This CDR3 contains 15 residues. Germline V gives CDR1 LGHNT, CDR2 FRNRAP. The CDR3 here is CASGLARGANYGYTF. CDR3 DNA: TGTGCTAGTGGTTTGGCCCGCGGAGCTAACTATGGCTACACCTTC.

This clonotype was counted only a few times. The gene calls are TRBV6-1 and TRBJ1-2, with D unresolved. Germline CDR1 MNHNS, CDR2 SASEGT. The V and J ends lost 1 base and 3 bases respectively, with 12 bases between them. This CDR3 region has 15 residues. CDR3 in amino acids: CASSEGATRDYGYTF. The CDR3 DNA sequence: TGTGCCAGCAGTGAAGGTGCCACTCGGGACTATGGCTACACCTTC.

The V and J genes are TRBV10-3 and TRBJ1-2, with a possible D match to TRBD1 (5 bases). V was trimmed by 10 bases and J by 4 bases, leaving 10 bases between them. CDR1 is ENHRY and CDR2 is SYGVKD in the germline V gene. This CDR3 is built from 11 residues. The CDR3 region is CATTGVYGYTF. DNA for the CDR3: TGTGCCACAACAGGTGTCTATGGCTACACCTTC.

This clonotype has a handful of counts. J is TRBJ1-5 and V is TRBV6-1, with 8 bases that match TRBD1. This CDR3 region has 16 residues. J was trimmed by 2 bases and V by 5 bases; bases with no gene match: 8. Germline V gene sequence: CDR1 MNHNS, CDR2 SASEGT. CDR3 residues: CASSTGGGRGNQPQHF. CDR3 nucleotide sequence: TGTGCCAGCAGTACAGGGGGGGGACGTGGCAATCAGCCCCAGCATTTT.

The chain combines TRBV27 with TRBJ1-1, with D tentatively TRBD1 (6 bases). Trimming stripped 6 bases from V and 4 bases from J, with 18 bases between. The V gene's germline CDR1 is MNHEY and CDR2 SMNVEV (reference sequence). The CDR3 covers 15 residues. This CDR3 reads CASRTSFRGGTEAFF. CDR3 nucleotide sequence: TGTGCCAGCAGGACATCCTTCAGGGGCGGCACTGAAGCTTTCTTT.

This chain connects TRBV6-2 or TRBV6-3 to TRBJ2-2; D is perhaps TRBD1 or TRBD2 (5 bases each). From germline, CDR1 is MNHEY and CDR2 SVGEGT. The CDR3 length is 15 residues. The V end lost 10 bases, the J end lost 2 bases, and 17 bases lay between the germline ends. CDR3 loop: CATIGTAANTGELFF. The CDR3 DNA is TGTGCCACAATCGGGACCGCAGCTAACACCGGGGAGCTGTTTTTT.

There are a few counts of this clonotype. CDR3 protein: CASSQTGTRPYEQYF. The DNA of the CDR3 is TGTGCCAGCAGCCAAACCGGGACTAGGCCCTACGAGCAGTACTTC. V and J are TRBV11-1 and TRBJ2-7, with 8 bases identical to TRBD2. There are 15 residues in the CDR3. Germline CDR1 is SGHAT and CDR2 is FQDESV (reference sequence). J gave up 2 bases and V 5 bases, and 8 bases lay outside the gene matches.

The CDR3 DNA reads TGTGCCAGCAGTGGCCCGGGACAGGGAACTCAGCCCCAGCATTTT. It codes for CASSGPGQGTQPQHF. The genes are TRBV6-1 and TRBJ1-5, with TRBD1 matching over 9 bases. This CDR3 is built from 15 residues. Germline V gene data show CDR1 as MNHNS and CDR2 as SASEGT. V gave up 4 bases and J gave up 6 bases; unmatched junction bases: 7.

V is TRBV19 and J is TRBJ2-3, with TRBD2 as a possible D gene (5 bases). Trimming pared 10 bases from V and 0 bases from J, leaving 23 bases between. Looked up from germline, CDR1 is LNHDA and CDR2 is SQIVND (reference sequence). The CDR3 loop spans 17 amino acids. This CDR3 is CATQPGRGEPSTDTQYF. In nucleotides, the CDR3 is TGTGCCACCCAACCAGGCCGGGGTGAACCCAGCACAGATACGCAGTATTTT. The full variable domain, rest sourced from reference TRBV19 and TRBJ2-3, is DGGITQSPKYLFRKEGQNVTLSCEQNLNHDAMYWYRQDPGQGLRLIYYSQIVNDFQKGDIAEGYSVSREKKESFPLTVTSAQKNPTAFYLCATQPGRGEPSTDTQYFGPGTRLTVL.

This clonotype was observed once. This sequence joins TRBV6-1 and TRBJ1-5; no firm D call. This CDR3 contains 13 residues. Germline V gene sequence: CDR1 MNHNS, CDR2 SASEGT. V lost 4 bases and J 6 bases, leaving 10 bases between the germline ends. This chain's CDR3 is CASSGTEFQPQHF. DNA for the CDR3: TGTGCCAGCAGTGGCACGGAGTTTCAGCCCCAGCATTTT.

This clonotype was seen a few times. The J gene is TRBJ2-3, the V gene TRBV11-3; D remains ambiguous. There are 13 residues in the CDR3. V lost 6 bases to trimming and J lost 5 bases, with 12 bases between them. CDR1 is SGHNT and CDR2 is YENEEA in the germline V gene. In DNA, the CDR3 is TGTGCCAGCAGACTCCCAGGAGTAGATACGCAGTATTTT. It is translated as CASRLPGVDTQYF.

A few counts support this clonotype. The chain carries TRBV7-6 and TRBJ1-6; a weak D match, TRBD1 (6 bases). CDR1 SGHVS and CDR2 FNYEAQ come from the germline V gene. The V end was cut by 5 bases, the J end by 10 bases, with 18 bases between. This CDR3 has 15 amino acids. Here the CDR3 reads CASSPGTGAWSPLHF. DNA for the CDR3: TGTGCCAGCAGCCCTGGGACGGGGGCTTGGTCACCCCTCCACTTT.

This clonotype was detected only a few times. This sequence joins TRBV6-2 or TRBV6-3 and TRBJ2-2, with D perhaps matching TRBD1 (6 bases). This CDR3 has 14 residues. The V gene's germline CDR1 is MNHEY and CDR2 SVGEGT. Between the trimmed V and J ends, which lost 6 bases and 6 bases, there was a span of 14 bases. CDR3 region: CASRLQGGSGELFF. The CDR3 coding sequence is TGTGCCAGCAGACTACAGGGTGGGTCCGGGGAGCTGTTTTTT.